This T cell receptor beta chain was identified during a study of T cell responses to AZD1222 COVID-19 vaccine. TCRdb's table, derived via immunoSEQ multiplex PCR, lists solely in-frame clones and lacks some. The sample includes about 150,000 clones, approximately 91% seen only once; the top ten take around 2.1%. V lost 7 bases, J lost 2 bases, and 11 bases lay in between. The CDR3 totals 13 residues. The V gene's germline CDR1 is MNHEY and CDR2 SVGAGI. The sequencing used peripheral blood, collected 28 days after the second AZD1222 dose. V is TRBV6-5 and J is TRBJ1-2; D might be TRBD1 (5 bases). This sequence was found in an adult who received the AZD1222 COVID-19 vaccine. CDR3 in amino acids: CASTLDKNYGYTF. In DNA form, the CDR3 reads TGTGCCAGCACTTTGGACAAAAACTATGGCTACACCTTC.